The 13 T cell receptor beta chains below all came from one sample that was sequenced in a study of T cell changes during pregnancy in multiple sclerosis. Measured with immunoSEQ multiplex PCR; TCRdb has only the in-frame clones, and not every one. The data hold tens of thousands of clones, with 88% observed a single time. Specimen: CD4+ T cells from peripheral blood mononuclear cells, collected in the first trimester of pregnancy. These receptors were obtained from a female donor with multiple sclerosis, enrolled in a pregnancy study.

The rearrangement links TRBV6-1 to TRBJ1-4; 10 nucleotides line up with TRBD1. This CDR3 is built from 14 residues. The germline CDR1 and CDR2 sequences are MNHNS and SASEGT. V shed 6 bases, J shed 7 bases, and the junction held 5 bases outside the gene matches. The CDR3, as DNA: TGTGCCAGCAGCGGACAGGGGGGGGGTGAAAAACTGTTTTTT. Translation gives CASSGQGGGEKLFF.

CDR3 in amino acids: CASSPGQRYGYTF. The CDR3 region has the DNA TGTGCCAGCAGCCCGGGACAGCGTTATGGCTACACCTTC. The chain combines TRBV7-3 with TRBJ1-2; TRBD1 matches at 7 bases. The V and J ends lost 5 bases and 5 bases, in that order; junction bases with no gene match: 5. Germline V gene lookup returns CDR1 SGHTA and CDR2 FQGTGA. The CDR3 sequence is 13 residues long.

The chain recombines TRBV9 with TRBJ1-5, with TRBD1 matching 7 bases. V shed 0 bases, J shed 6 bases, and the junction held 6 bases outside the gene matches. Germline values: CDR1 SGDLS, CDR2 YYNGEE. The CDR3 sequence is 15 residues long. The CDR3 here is CASSVGQGIGQPQHF. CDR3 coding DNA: TGTGCCAGCAGCGTAGGACAGGGAATCGGTCAGCCCCAGCATTTT.

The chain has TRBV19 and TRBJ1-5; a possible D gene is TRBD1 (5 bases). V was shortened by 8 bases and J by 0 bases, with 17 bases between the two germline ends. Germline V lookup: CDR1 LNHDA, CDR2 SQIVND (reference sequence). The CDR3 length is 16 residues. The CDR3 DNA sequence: TGTGCCAGTCTTCGAAAGGGGCAGAGTAGCAATCAGCCCCAGCATTTT. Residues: CASLRKGQSSNQPQHF.

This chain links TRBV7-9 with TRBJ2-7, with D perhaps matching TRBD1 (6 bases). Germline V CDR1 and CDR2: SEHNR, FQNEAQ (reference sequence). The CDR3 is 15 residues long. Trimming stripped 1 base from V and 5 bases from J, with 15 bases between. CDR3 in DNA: TGTGCCAGCAGCTTAGAGGGGGATAAGCGAGACGAGCAGTACTTC. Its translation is CASSLEGDKRDEQYF.

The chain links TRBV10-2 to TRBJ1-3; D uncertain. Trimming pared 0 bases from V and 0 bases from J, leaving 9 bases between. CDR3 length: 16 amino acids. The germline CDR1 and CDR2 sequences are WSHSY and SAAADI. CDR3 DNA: TGCGCCAGCAGTGAGTCCCCGGGGAGCTCTGGAAACACCATATATTTT. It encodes CASSESPGSSGNTIYF.

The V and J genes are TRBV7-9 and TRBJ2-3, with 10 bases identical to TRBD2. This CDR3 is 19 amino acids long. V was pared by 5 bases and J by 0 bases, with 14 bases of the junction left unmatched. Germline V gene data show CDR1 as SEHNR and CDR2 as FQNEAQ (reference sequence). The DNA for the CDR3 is TGTGCCAGCAGCCCGGCCGAGCGGGGGGGAATAACTAGCACAGATACGCAGTATTTT. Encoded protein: CASSPAERGGITSTDTQYF.

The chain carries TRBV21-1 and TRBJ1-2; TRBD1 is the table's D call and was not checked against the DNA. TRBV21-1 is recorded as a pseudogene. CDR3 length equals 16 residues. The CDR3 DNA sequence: TGTGCCAGCAGCCCCAAAGGACAGAAAGCTAACTATGGCTACACCTTC. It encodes CASSPKGQKANYGYTF.

The CDR3 region has the DNA TGTGCCAGCAGTTACGGGCGGGAGAACACTGAAGCTTTCTTT. Its translation is CASSYGRENTEAFF. The chain links TRBV6-5 to TRBJ1-1; D remains unclear. This CDR3 has 14 amino acids. Germline lookup yields CDR1 MNHEY and CDR2 SVGAGI. With 2 bases removed from V and 1 base from J, the gap between germline ends came to 8 bases.

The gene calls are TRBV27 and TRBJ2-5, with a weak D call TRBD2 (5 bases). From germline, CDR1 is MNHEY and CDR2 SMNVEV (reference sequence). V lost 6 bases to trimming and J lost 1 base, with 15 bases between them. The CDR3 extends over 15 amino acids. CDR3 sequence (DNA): TGTGCCAGCAGCCCCGACTACAATTCCCAAGAGACCCAGTACTTC. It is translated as CASSPDYNSQETQYF.

As DNA, the CDR3 is TGCGCCAGCAGCCGACCACAGGGAAAAGCTTTCTTT. Its translation: CASSRPQGKAFF. The rearrangement joins TRBV4-1 to TRBJ1-1, with D tentatively TRBD1 (6 bases). Trimming took off 4 bases at V and 9 bases at J, with 12 bases between the two ends. The germline gives CDR1 MGHRA, CDR2 YSYEKL. The length of the CDR3 is 12 residues.

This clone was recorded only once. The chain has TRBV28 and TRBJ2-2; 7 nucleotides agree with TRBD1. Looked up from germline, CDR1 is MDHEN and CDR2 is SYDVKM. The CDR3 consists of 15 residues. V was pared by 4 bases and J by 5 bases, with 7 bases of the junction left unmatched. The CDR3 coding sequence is TGTGCCAGCAGTTCGACAGGGTTGGGAACCGGGGAGCTGTTTTTT. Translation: CASSSTGLGTGELFF.

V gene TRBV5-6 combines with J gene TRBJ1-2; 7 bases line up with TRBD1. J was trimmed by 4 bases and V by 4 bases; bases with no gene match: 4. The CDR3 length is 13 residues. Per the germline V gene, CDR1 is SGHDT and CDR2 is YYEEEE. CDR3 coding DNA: TGTGCCAGCAGCCCAGGGGGAACCTATGGCTACACCTTC. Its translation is CASSPGGTYGYTF.